These T cell receptor beta chains were read from a single sample in a study of blood T cells in healthy people across ages. MiXCR, applied by TCRdb to the 5' RACE reads, yields one record per CDR3 protein. The table has 2 million or so distinct CDR3 sequences, 49% seen once; the top ten hold roughly 2%. Sequencing was done on a sample of blood. These receptors all stem from a middle-aged woman in good health. The CDR3 runs from the conserved cysteine through the conserved F or W. The D gene is left open where the match is weak. Clone size is given for some rows only: seen once, a few or many times, or a class if the clone is expanded.

V: TRBV5-5; size: few; D: NA; J: TRBJ2-1; CDR3: CASRWRVRARSNYNEQFF; DNA: TGTGCCAGCAGGTGGCGAGTGAGGGCAAGATCGAACTACAATGAGCAGTTCTTC
V: TRBV6-1; size: NA; D: NA; J: TRBJ1-2; CDR3: CASILKDSRDYGYTF; DNA: TGTGCCAGCATCCTCAAGGACAGTCGAGACTATGGCTACACCTTC
V: TRBV5-1; size: NA; D: NA; J: TRBJ2-3; CDR3: CASSKYSGASTDTQYF; DNA: TGCGCCAGCAGCAAATACTCCGGGGCTAGCACAGATACGCAGTATTTT
V: TRBV28; size: NA; D: NA; J: TRBJ2-5; CDR3: CASSWGTRETQYF; DNA: TGTGCCAGCAGTTGGGGAACTAGAGAGACCCAGTACTTC
V: TRBV6-5; size: once; D: TRBD1; J: TRBJ1-4; CDR3: CASSSDREEEKLFF; DNA: TGTGCCAGCAGTTCGGACAGGGAAGAGGAAAAACTGTTTTTT
V: TRBV7-6; size: NA; D: NA; J: TRBJ2-7; CDR3: CASSWRRQQPYEQYF; DNA: TGTGCCAGCAGCTGGCGGCGACAGCAACCCTACGAGCAGTACTTC
V: TRBV10-3; size: few; D: TRBD2; J: TRBJ2-3; CDR3: CAIGAGGSPDTQYF; DNA: TGTGCCATCGGTGCGGGGGGTAGCCCAGATACGCAGTATTTT
V: TRBV6-1; size: NA; D: NA; J: TRBJ2-5; CDR3: CASSGINGVVGTQETQYF; DNA: TGTGCCAGCAGCGGAATTAATGGGGTAGTGGGGACACAAGAGACCCAGTACTTC
V: TRBV4-3; size: NA; D: NA; J: TRBJ2-7; CDR3: CASSQDHGGHCEQYF; DNA: TGCGCCAGCAGCCAAGATCACGGGGGCCACTGCGAGCAGTACTTC
V: TRBV7-9; size: few; D: NA; J: TRBJ2-3; CDR3: CASSSPITDTQYF; DNA: TGTGCCAGCAGCTCGCCGATCACAGATACGCAGTATTTT
V: TRBV27; size: once; D: NA; J: TRBJ1-2; CDR3: CASSFRRGYQEGYTF; DNA: TGTGCCAGCAGTTTTAGGAGGGGCTATCAAGAGGGCTACACCTTC
V: TRBV11-2; size: few; D: TRBD2; J: TRBJ2-7; CDR3: CASTISGGKGSYEQYF; DNA: TGTGCCAGCACCATTAGCGGGGGTAAGGGTTCCTACGAGCAGTACTTC
V: TRBV29-1; size: NA; D: NA; J: TRBJ1-2; CDR3: CSVDGGQSYGYTF; DNA: TGCAGCGTTGATGGAGGGCAATCCTATGGCTACACCTTC
V: TRBV6-2/TRBV6-3; size: NA; D: TRBD2; J: TRBJ2-1; CDR3: CASSTSGGRHNEQFF; DNA: TGTGCCAGCAGCACTAGCGGGGGCCGACACAATGAGCAGTTCTTC
V: TRBV5-1; size: NA; D: TRBD2; J: TRBJ2-3; CDR3: CASSYGLAQDTQYF; DNA: TGCGCCAGCAGCTACGGACTAGCGCAAGATACGCAGTATTTT
V: TRBV2; size: NA; D: TRBD1; J: TRBJ1-2; CDR3: CASSEIRTGSYGYTF; DNA: TGTGCCAGCAGTGAGATAAGGACAGGGTCCTATGGCTACACCTTC
V: TRBV10-3; size: NA; D: NA; J: TRBJ2-7; CDR3: CAISESSAYYEQYF; DNA: TGTGCCATCAGTGAGTCGAGTGCGTACTACGAGCAGTACTTC
V: TRBV29-1; size: NA; D: NA; J: TRBJ2-2; CDR3: CSVDGTGELFF; DNA: TGCAGCGTTGACGGCACCGGGGAGCTGTTTTTT
V: TRBV6-1; size: NA; D: NA; J: TRBJ2-3; CDR3: CASGGPQATDTQYF; DNA: TGTGCCAGCGGCGGCCCCCAGGCCACAGATACGCAGTATTTT
V: TRBV27; size: NA; D: NA; J: TRBJ2-6; CDR3: CASSSPLASGANVLTF; DNA: TGTGCCAGCAGTTCCCCACTAGCTTCCGGGGCCAACGTCCTGACTTTC
V: TRBV7-2; size: NA; D: TRBD1; J: TRBJ1-6; CDR3: CASSLLQGDRSPLHF; DNA: TGTGCCAGCAGCTTGTTACAGGGGGATCGTTCACCCCTCCACTTT
V: TRBV10-3; size: few; D: TRBD2; J: TRBJ2-1; CDR3: CAIAQRGVDEQFF; DNA: TGTGCCATCGCCCAGCGGGGGGTCGATGAGCAGTTCTTC
V: TRBV6-6; size: few; D: TRBD1; J: TRBJ2-1; CDR3: CASSYSWTGIDNEQFF; DNA: TGTGCCAGCAGTTACTCCTGGACAGGGATAGACAATGAGCAGTTCTTC
V: TRBV6-6; size: NA; D: TRBD1; J: TRBJ2-5; CDR3: CASSPPGTGGPETQYF; DNA: TGTGCCAGCAGTCCGCCCGGGACAGGGGGTCCAGAGACCCAGTACTTC
V: TRBV2; size: few; D: TRBD1; J: TRBJ2-1; CDR3: CASPGGTGAYNEQFF; DNA: TGTGCCAGCCCTGGGGGGACAGGGGCATACAATGAGCAGTTCTTC
V: TRBV4-3; size: few; D: TRBD2; J: TRBJ2-3; CDR3: CASSQNQAGGLTDTQYF; DNA: TGCGCCAGCAGCCAAAACCAGGCGGGAGGGCTCACAGATACGCAGTATTTT
V: TRBV7-2; size: NA; D: NA; J: TRBJ2-1; CDR3: CASSLPNQDEQFF; DNA: TGTGCCAGCAGCTTACCGAACCAAGATGAGCAGTTCTTC
V: TRBV9; size: NA; D: NA; J: TRBJ2-5; CDR3: CASSVGIRRETQYF; DNA: TGTGCCAGCAGCGTGGGAATTAGGCGGGAGACCCAGTACTTC
V: TRBV7-9; size: few; D: TRBD1; J: TRBJ2-7; CDR3: CASSLGTTGVEQYF; DNA: TGTGCCAGCAGCTTAGGGACCACAGGGGTCGAGCAGTACTTC
V: TRBV12-1; size: NA; D: NA; J: TRBJ2-7; CDR3: CASSFGFWDLYNEQYF; DNA: TGTGCCAGCAGCTTTGGCTTTTGGGACTTATACAATGAGCAGTACTTC
V: TRBV20-1; size: NA; D: TRBD1; J: TRBJ2-7; CDR3: CSARVPGQGYEQYF; DNA: TGCAGTGCTAGAGTTCCCGGACAGGGCTACGAGCAGTACTTC
V: TRBV18; size: few; D: NA; J: TRBJ1-6; CDR3: CASSPRTGYNSPLHF; DNA: TGTGCCAGCTCACCTCGCACAGGTTATAATTCACCCCTCCACTTT
V: TRBV10-3; size: NA; D: NA; J: TRBJ1-1; CDR3: CAISDFDTEAFF; DNA: TGTGCCATCAGTGACTTCGACACTGAAGCTTTCTTT
V: TRBV27; size: NA; D: TRBD1; J: TRBJ1-6; CDR3: CASSQRQGWDSPPHF; DNA: TGTGCCAGCAGTCAACGACAGGGTTGGGATTCACCCCCCCACTTT
V: TRBV15; size: few; D: NA; J: TRBJ2-3; CDR3: CATSRAPSEGHTQYF; DNA: TGTGCCACCAGCAGAGCCCCGAGCGAAGGTCATACGCAGTATTTT
V: TRBV28; size: NA; D: NA; J: TRBJ2-6; CDR3: CASSFNRASSGANVLTF; DNA: TGTGCCAGCAGTTTCAACAGGGCCAGCTCTGGGGCCAACGTCCTGACTTTC
V: TRBV10-1; size: NA; D: NA; J: TRBJ2-2; CDR3: CASRLAPNTGELFF; DNA: TGCGCCAGCAGACTAGCCCCGAACACCGGGGAGCTGTTTTTT
V: TRBV9; size: few; D: NA; J: TRBJ1-6; CDR3: CASTGGPGEHSPLHF; DNA: TGTGCCAGCACCGGAGGTCCAGGGGAGCATTCACCCCTCCACTTT
V: TRBV20-1; size: NA; D: NA; J: TRBJ2-3; CDR3: CSARGGNPHHTQYF; DNA: TGCAGTGCTAGAGGGGGCAACCCACACCATACGCAGTATTTT
V: TRBV27; size: few; D: TRBD1; J: TRBJ2-1; CDR3: CASSLRTGLNEQFF; DNA: TGTGCCAGCAGCCTTAGGACAGGCCTCAATGAGCAGTTCTTC
V: TRBV20-1; size: NA; D: NA; J: TRBJ1-2; CDR3: CSARDPSWARGYTF; DNA: TGCAGTGCTAGAGATCCATCGTGGGCTAGAGGCTACACCTTC
V: TRBV6-1; size: few; D: NA; J: TRBJ2-3; CDR3: CASSEAYGDTQYF; DNA: TGTGCCAGCAGTGAAGCTTATGGGGATACGCAGTATTTT
V: TRBV10-3; size: few; D: NA; J: TRBJ2-5; CDR3: CAISDPSSVWGQGEEETQYF; DNA: TGTGCCATCAGTGACCCTTCTAGCGTTTGGGGCCAGGGGGAAGAAGAGACCCAGTACTTC
V: TRBV6-1; size: NA; D: NA; J: TRBJ2-1; CDR3: CASTSGPSYNEQFF; DNA: TGTGCCAGCACTTCGGGGCCCTCCTACAATGAGCAGTTCTTC
V: TRBV4-1; size: few; D: TRBD1; J: TRBJ2-4; CDR3: CASSLGGPGTGQLAKNIQYF; DNA: TGCGCCAGCAGCCTAGGGGGGCCGGGGACAGGACAACTAGCCAAAAACATTCAGTACTTC
V: TRBV7-2; size: NA; D: NA; J: TRBJ2-1; CDR3: CASSLHGNEQFF; DNA: TGTGCCAGCAGCTTACACGGCAATGAGCAGTTCTTC